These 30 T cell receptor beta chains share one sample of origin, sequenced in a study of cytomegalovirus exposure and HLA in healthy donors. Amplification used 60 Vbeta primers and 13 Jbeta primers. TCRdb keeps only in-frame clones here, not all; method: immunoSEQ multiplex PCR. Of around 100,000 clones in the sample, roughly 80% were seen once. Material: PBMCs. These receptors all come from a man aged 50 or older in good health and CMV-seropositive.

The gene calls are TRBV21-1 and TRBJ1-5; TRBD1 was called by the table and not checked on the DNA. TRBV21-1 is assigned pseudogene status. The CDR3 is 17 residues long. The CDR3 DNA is TGTGCCAGCAGCAAATACGGTACACGGGACAGTCATCAGCCCCAGCATTTT. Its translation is CASSKYGTRDSHQPQHF.

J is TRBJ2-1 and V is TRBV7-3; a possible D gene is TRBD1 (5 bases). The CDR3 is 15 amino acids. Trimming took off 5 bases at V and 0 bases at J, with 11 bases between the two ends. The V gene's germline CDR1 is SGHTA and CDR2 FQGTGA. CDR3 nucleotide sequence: TGTGCCAGCAGCAGAGACAGAAGCTCCTACAATGAGCAGTTCTTC. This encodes CASSRDRSSYNEQFF.

CDR3 amino acids: CASSNTGGDYNEQFF. The CDR3 DNA reads TGTGCCAGCAGTAACACAGGGGGCGACTACAATGAGCAGTTCTTC. The chain couples TRBV6-5 to TRBJ2-1; 9 nucleotides align to TRBD1. Germline lookup yields CDR1 MNHEY and CDR2 SVGAGI. With V trimmed by 5 bases and J by 3 bases, 5 bases remained unmatched. This CDR3 comprises 15 residues.

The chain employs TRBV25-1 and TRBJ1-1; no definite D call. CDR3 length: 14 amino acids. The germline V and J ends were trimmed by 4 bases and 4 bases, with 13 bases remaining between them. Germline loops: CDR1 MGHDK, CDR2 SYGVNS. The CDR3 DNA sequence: TGTGCCAGCAGTGGTGGAGGGAGTGGCACTGAAGCTTTCTTT. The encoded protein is CASSGGGSGTEAFF.

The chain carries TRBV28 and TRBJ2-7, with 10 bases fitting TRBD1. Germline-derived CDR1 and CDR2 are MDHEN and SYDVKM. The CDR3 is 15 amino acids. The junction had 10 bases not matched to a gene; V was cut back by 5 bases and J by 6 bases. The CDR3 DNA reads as TGTGCCAGCAGTACCCCGATAGACAGGGGGCTCGAGCAGTACTTC. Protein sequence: CASSTPIDRGLEQYF.

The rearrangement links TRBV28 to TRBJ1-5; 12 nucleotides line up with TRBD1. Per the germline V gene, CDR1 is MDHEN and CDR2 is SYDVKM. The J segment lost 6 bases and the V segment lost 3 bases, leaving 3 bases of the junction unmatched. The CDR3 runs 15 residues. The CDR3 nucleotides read TGTGCCAGCAGTTTCGGGACAGGGGGCGGTCAGCCCCAGCATTTT. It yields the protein CASSFGTGGGQPQHF.

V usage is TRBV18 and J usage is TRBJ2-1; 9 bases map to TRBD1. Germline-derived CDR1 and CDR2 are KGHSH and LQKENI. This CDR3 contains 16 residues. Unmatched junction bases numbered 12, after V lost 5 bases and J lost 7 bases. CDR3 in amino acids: CASSSPGQGKKNEQFF. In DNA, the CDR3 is TGTGCCAGCTCATCCCCGGGACAGGGTAAGAAAAATGAGCAGTTCTTC.

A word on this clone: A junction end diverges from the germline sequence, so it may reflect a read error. This CDR3 is CAGSTGLAGGLTDTQYF. The CDR3 DNA reads TGTGCCGGTAGTACGGGACTAGCGGGAGGTCTTACAGATACGCAGTATTTT. V is TRBV19 and J is TRBJ2-3, with 15 bases identical to TRBD2. The CDR3 runs 17 residues. From germline, CDR1 is LNHDA and CDR2 SQIVND (reference sequence).

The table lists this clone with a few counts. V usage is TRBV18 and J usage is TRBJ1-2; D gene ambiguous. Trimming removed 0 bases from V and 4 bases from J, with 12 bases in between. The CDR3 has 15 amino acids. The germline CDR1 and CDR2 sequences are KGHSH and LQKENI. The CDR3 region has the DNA TGTGCCAGCTCACCACCATCCCCCGGCGGCTATGGCTACACCTTC. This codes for CASSPPSPGGYGYTF.

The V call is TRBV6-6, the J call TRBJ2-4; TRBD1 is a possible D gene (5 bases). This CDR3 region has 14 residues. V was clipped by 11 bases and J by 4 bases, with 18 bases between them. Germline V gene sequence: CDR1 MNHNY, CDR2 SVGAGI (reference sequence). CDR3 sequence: CASQGSTAKNIQYF. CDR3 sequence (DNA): TGTGCCTCTCAGGGCAGTACAGCTAAAAACATTCAGTACTTC.

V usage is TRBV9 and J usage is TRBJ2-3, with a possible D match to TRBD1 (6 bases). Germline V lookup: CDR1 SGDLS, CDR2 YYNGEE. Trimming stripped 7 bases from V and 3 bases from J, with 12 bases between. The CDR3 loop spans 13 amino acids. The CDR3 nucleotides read TGTGCCAGCGGTCGGACAGCAACAGATACGCAGTATTTT. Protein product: CASGRTATDTQYF.

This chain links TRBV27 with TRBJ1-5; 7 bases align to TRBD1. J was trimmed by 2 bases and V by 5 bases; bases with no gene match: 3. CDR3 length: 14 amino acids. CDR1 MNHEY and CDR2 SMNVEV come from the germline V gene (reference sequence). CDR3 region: CASSVGTGNQPQHF. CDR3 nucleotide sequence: TGTGCCAGCAGTGTTGGGACAGGCAATCAGCCCCAGCATTTT.

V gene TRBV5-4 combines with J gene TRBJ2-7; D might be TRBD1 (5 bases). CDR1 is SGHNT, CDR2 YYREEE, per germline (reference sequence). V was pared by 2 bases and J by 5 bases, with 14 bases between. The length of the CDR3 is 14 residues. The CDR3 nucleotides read TGTGCCAGCAGCTTCGTACCAGACAGCCACGAGCAGTACTTC. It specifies CASSFVPDSHEQYF.

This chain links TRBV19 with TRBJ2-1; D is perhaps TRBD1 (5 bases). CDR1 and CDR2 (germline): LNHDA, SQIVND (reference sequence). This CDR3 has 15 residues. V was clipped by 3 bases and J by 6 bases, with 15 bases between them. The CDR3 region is CASSIRQGSSNEQFF. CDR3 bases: TGTGCCAGTAGTATTCGGCAGGGTTCTTCCAATGAGCAGTTCTTC.

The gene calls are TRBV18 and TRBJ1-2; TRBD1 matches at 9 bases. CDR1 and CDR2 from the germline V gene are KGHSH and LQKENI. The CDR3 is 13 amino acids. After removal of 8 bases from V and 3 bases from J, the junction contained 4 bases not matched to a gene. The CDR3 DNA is TGTGCCAGCGCAACAGGGGGCGACTATGGCTACACCTTC. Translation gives CASATGGDYGYTF.

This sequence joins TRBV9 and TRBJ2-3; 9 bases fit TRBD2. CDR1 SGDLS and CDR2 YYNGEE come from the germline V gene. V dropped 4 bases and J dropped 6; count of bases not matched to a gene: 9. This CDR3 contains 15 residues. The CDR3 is CASSYAGTSSDTQYF. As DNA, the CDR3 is TGTGCCAGCAGCTACGCCGGGACTAGCTCGGATACGCAGTATTTT.

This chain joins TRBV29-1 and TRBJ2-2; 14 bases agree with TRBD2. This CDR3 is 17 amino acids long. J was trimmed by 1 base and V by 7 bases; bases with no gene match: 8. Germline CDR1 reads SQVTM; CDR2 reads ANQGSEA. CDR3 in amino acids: CSARGTSGRRNTGELFF. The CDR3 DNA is TGCAGCGCCCGGGGGACTAGCGGGAGAAGGAACACCGGGGAGCTGTTTTTT.

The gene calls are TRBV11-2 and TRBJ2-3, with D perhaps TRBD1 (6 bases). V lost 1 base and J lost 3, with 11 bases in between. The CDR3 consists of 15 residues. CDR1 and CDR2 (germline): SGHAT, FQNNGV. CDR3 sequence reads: CASSLVGALTDTQYF. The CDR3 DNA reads TGTGCCAGCAGCTTAGTGGGGGCTCTTACAGATACGCAGTATTTT.

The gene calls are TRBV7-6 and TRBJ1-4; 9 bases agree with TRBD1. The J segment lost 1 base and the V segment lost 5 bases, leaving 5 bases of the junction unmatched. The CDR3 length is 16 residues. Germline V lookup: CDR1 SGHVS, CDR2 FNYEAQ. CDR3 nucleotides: TGTGCCAGCAGCCCGGACAGGGGACGAACTAATGAAAAACTGTTTTTT. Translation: CASSPDRGRTNEKLFF.

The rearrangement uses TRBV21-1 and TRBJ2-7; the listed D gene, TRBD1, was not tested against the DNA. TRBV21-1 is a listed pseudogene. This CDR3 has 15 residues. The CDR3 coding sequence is TGTGCCAGGGTCTCAGGGGTGATAAACTCCTACGAGCAGTACTTC. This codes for CARVSGVINSYEQYF.

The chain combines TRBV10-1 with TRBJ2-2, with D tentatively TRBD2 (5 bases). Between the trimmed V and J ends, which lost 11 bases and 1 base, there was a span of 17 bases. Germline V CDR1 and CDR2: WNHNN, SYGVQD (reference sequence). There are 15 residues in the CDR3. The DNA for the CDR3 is TGCGCCGGCGGATTGGCGGAGGAGAACACCGGGGAGCTGTTTTTT. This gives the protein CAGGLAEENTGELFF.

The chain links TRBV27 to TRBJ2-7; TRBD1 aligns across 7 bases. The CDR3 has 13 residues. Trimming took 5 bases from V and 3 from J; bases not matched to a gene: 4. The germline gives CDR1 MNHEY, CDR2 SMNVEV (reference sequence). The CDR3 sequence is CASSRGQLYEQYF. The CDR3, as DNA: TGTGCCAGCAGTCGGGGACAGCTCTACGAGCAGTACTTC.

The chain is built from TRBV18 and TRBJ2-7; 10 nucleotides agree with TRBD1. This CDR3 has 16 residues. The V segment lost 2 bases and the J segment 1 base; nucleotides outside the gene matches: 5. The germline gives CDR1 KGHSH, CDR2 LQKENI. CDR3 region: CASSPYRQGASYEQYF. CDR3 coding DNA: TGTGCCAGCTCACCATATCGACAGGGGGCTTCCTACGAGCAGTACTTC.

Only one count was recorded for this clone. This CDR3 reads CASSETLAKNIQYF. The DNA for the CDR3 is TGTGCCAGTAGTGAGACACTAGCCAAAAACATTCAGTACTTC. This rearrangement joins TRBV19 to TRBJ2-4, with unresolved D. The germline V and J ends were trimmed by 5 bases and 0 bases, with 8 bases remaining between them. This CDR3 has 14 amino acids. Germline assignment: CDR1 LNHDA and CDR2 SQIVND (reference sequence).

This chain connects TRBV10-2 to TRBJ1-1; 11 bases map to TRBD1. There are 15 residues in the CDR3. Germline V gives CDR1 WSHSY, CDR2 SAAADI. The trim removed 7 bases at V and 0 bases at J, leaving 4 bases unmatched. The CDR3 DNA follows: TGCGCCAGCAAGGACAGGGGGCGTTTGAACACTGAAGCTTTCTTT. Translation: CASKDRGRLNTEAFF.

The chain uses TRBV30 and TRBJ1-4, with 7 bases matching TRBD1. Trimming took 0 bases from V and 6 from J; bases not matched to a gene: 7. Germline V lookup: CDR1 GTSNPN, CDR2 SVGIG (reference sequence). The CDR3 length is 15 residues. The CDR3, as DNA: TGTGCCTGGAGTGTACCTTACAGGGGTGATGAAAAACTGTTTTTT. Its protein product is CAWSVPYRGDEKLFF.

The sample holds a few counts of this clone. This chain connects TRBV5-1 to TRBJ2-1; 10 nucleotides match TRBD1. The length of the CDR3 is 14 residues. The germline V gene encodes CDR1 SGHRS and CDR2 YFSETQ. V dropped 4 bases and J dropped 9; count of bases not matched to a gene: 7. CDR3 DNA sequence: TGCGCCAGCAGCGTGACAGGGGGCCCAGTTGAGCAGTTCTTC. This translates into CASSVTGGPVEQFF.

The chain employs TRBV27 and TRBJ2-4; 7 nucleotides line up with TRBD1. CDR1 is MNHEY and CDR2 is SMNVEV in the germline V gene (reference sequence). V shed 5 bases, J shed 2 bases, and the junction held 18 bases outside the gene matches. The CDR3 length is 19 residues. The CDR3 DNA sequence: TGTGCCAGCAGTCCTTTTTTTCCCCTGGGGGACAGAACCAAAAACATTCAGTACTTC. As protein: CASSPFFPLGDRTKNIQYF.

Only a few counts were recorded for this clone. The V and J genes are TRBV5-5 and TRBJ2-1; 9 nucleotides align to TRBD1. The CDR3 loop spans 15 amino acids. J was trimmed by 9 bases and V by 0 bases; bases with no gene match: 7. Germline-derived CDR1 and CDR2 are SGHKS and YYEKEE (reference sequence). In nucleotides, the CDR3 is TGTGCCAGCAGCTTGGGGGACAGGGTCGTGGTTGAGCAGTTCTTC. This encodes CASSLGDRVVVEQFF.

In DNA, the CDR3 is TGTGCCAGCAGCCATTCGACAGGGGCAAATGAAAAACTGTTTTTT. Translating gives CASSHSTGANEKLFF. This chain links TRBV7-9 with TRBJ1-4; the match to TRBD1 covers 8 bases. The CDR3 contains 15 residues. V dropped 5 bases and J dropped 5; count of bases not matched to a gene: 7. The germline V gene has CDR1 SEHNR and CDR2 FQNEAQ (reference sequence).